One sample yielded the 32 T cell receptor beta chains listed below, sequenced in a study of blood T cell repertoires in COVID-19. The method was immunoSEQ multiplex PCR; TCRdb's version includes in-frame clones alone and lacks a portion of them. The data hold about 380,000 clones, with 70% to 90% observed a single time. The sample was PBMCs or T cells enriched from blood (not recorded which). Every receptor here comes from a woman aged 18-29 years who had recovered from COVID-19.

This clone has just a few counts. V is TRBV5-1 and J is TRBJ2-7, with a possible D match to TRBD1 (5 bases). The germline gives CDR1 SGHRS, CDR2 YFSETQ. The germline V and J ends were trimmed by 1 base and 3 bases, with 11 bases remaining between them. The CDR3 has 14 residues. CDR3 amino acids: CASSLYDRGYEQYF. In DNA, the CDR3 is TGCGCCAGCAGCTTGTACGACAGAGGCTACGAGCAGTACTTC.

CDR3 amino acids: CASSEDRGRNTIYF. The CDR3 DNA follows: TGTGCCAGCAGTGAAGACAGGGGAAGAAACACCATATATTTT. The rearrangement joins TRBV2 to TRBJ1-3; 7 bases line up with TRBD1. Per the germline V gene, CDR1 is SNHLY and CDR2 is FYNNEI. The junction had 2 bases not matched to a gene; V was cut back by 1 base and J by 5 bases. This CDR3 has 14 residues.

This clone was detected only a few times. V is TRBV7-2 and J is TRBJ1-4; D might be TRBD1 (5 bases). CDR3 size: 15 residues. Germline CDR1 SGHTA, CDR2 FQGNSA. V lost 2 bases, J lost 7 bases, and 14 bases lay in between. CDR3 sequence (DNA): TGTGCCAGCAGCTTATCAGGGCTAATGGGTGAAAAACTGTTTTTT. Protein: CASSLSGLMGEKLFF.

The chain combines TRBV27 with TRBJ2-7, with 9 bases matching TRBD1. The CDR3 consists of 16 residues. The trim removed 4 bases at V and 3 bases at J, leaving 10 bases unmatched. Germline V CDR1 and CDR2: MNHEY, SMNVEV (reference sequence). CDR3 DNA: TGTGCCAGCAGTTGGGATCGGACAGGGGAACACTACGAGCAGTACTTC. It translates to CASSWDRTGEHYEQYF.

This chain connects TRBV29-1 to TRBJ2-1; 9 nucleotides match TRBD2. Germline V gene lookup returns CDR1 SQVTM and CDR2 ANQGSEA. Germline trimming cut 6 bases from V and 3 bases from J; bases unmatched to any gene: 6. This CDR3 has 14 amino acids. The chain's CDR3 is CSVGSGGIYNEQFF. CDR3 sequence (DNA): TGCAGCGTCGGTAGCGGGGGAATCTACAATGAGCAGTTCTTC.

The chain employs TRBV24-1 and TRBJ1-2; 10 bases align to TRBD1. The germline gives CDR1 KGHDR, CDR2 SFDVKD. Trimming removed 7 bases from V and 3 bases from J; junction bases left unmatched: 4. The CDR3 extends over 14 amino acids. The CDR3 protein is CATRAGTGDYGYTF. The DNA of the CDR3 is TGTGCCACCAGAGCCGGGACAGGGGACTATGGCTACACCTTC.

The chain carries TRBV27 and TRBJ1-6; D gene ambiguous. Germline V CDR1 and CDR2: MNHEY, SMNVEV (reference sequence). Trimming cost V 5 bases and J 0 bases, with 11 bases left between them. The CDR3 sequence is 16 residues long. CDR3 protein: CASSPRRSSYNSPLHF. The CDR3 DNA follows: TGTGCCAGCAGTCCCAGGAGGAGCTCCTATAATTCACCCCTCCACTTT.

V is TRBV28 and J is TRBJ1-2, with 8 bases aligning to TRBD1. CDR3 length: 14 amino acids. Per the germline V gene, CDR1 is MDHEN and CDR2 is SYDVKM. V lost 5 bases and J lost 3; bases outside the gene matches: 5. The CDR3 protein is CASSGRTGYYGYTF. The CDR3 coding sequence is TGTGCCAGCAGTGGTAGGACAGGGTACTATGGCTACACCTTC.

The chain couples TRBV29-1 to TRBJ2-3; D is possibly TRBD2 (6 bases). Germline V CDR1 and CDR2: SQVTM, ANQGSEA. The V gene lost 8 bases and the J gene lost 2 bases, with 14 bases spanning the gap. There are 13 residues in the CDR3. The CDR3 nucleotides read TGCAGCCCCAGGGACTCCCTCACAGATACGCAGTATTTT. Its translation: CSPRDSLTDTQYF.

The chain combines TRBV13 with TRBJ1-2, with D possibly being TRBD1 (6 bases). Germline values: CDR1 PRHDT, CDR2 FYEKMQ (reference sequence). Trimming removed 5 bases at V and 9 bases at J, with 19 bases between. This CDR3 comprises 14 residues. The CDR3 sequence is CASSNRQAPGSYTF. In nucleotides, the CDR3 is TGTGCCAGCAGCAACCGACAGGCCCCCGGGAGCTACACCTTC.

The chain uses TRBV19 and TRBJ2-5; possible D gene TRBD1, 5 bases. This CDR3 spans 14 amino acids. Per the germline V gene, CDR1 is LNHDA and CDR2 is SQIVND (reference sequence). V was cut by 5 bases and J by 5 bases, with 15 bases left in between. The CDR3 bases are TGTGCCAGTAGTGCGCAGGGTCTTCAGGAGACCCAGTACTTC. Its translation: CASSAQGLQETQYF.

The rearrangement links TRBV19 to TRBJ1-2; D is unclear. With 7 bases removed from V and 2 bases from J, the gap between germline ends came to 11 bases. Germline V gene lookup returns CDR1 LNHDA and CDR2 SQIVND (reference sequence). The CDR3 is 13 amino acids. CDR3 in amino acids: CASNALPNYGYTF. CDR3 DNA sequence: TGTGCCAGTAACGCACTGCCCAACTATGGCTACACCTTC. The whole variable domain, filled in from reference TRBV19 and TRBJ1-2, reads DGGITQSPKYLFRKEGQNVTLSCEQNLNHDAMYWYRQDPGQGLRLIYYSQIVNDFQKGDIAEGYSVSREKKESFPLTVTSAQKNPTAFYLCASNALPNYGYTFGSGTRLTVV.

This chain links TRBV5-6 with TRBJ1-5; 7 bases fit TRBD1. The CDR3 is 14 residues long. After removal of 4 bases from V and 2 bases from J, the junction contained 3 bases not matched to a gene. From germline, CDR1 is SGHDT and CDR2 YYEEEE. CDR3 DNA sequence: TGTGCCAGCAGCGACAGGGATCGCAATCAGCCCCAGCATTTT. Translation gives CASSDRDRNQPQHF.

This chain links TRBV4-1 with TRBJ1-1, with a weak D call TRBD1 (6 bases). CDR1 is MGHRA and CDR2 is YSYEKL in the germline V gene. The CDR3 has 13 residues. The germline V and J ends were trimmed by 4 bases and 10 bases, with 16 bases remaining between them. CDR3 amino acids: CASSRTGGAGAFF. CDR3 bases: TGCGCCAGCAGCCGGACTGGGGGCGCAGGAGCTTTCTTT.

This clone appeared a single time. The chain joins TRBV18 to TRBJ1-1; D is undetermined. This CDR3 is 14 amino acids long. V was cut by 3 bases and J by 5 bases, with 13 bases left in between. Germline V gene data show CDR1 as KGHSH and CDR2 as LQKENI. CDR3 nucleotides: TGTGCCAGCTCACCCCGCGGATCGGGGACTGAAGCTTTCTTT. Translation: CASSPRGSGTEAFF.

This clone was found once. V gene TRBV19 combines with J gene TRBJ2-2; TRBD2 matches 8 bases. J gave up 4 bases and V 6 bases, and 7 bases lay outside the gene matches. The CDR3 runs to 15 residues. Germline V gives CDR1 LNHDA, CDR2 SQIVND (reference sequence). The CDR3 spells CASSRPGGPTGELFF. CDR3 DNA: TGTGCCAGTAGCAGGCCGGGGGGGCCCACCGGGGAGCTGTTTTTT.

The chain recombines TRBV7-8 with TRBJ1-6; the match to TRBD1 covers 10 bases. The germline gives CDR1 SGHVS, CDR2 FQNEAQ. The CDR3 is 16 amino acids. V was pared by 4 bases and J by 7 bases, with 7 bases of the junction left unmatched. As DNA, the CDR3 is TGTGCCAGCAGCTCTATCCGACAGGGGGCGAATTCACCCCTCCACTTT. Its translation: CASSSIRQGANSPLHF.

The V call is TRBV29-1, the J call TRBJ1-2, with no clear D. V lost 2 bases, J lost 7 bases, and 8 bases lay in between. CDR1 is SQVTM, CDR2 ANQGSEA, per germline. This CDR3 spans 11 amino acids. Here the CDR3 reads CSVEREGGYTF. Written as DNA, the CDR3 is TGCAGCGTTGAAAGGGAGGGTGGCTACACCTTC. Combining the CDR3 with reference TRBV29-1 and TRBJ1-2 gives the whole variable domain SAVISQKPSRDICQRGTSLTIQCQVDSQVTMMFWYRQQPGQSLTLIATANQGSEATYESGFVIDKFPISRPNLTFSTLTVSNMSPEDSSIYLCSVEREGGYTFGSGTRLTVV.

This sequence joins TRBV4-1 and TRBJ1-5; unclear D gene. Looked up from germline, CDR1 is MGHRA and CDR2 is YSYEKL. The CDR3 is 17 residues long. V dropped 0 bases and J dropped 0 bases, with 12 bases sitting between them. The DNA of the CDR3 is TGCGCCAGCAGCCAAGATCTTAGGAGGGATAGCAATCAGCCCCAGCATTTT. This codes for CASSQDLRRDSNQPQHF.

V is TRBV9 and J is TRBJ2-5, with D maybe TRBD2 (6 bases). The germline V gene has CDR1 SGDLS and CDR2 YYNGEE. Trimming left V 0 bases short and J 4 bases short, with 7 bases between. This CDR3 has 13 residues. The CDR3 here is CASSVVGRETQYF. The CDR3 DNA is TGTGCCAGCAGCGTAGTCGGGAGAGAGACCCAGTACTTC.

The chain has TRBV3-1 (or the pseudogene TRBV3-2) and TRBJ1-1; D perhaps matches TRBD1 (5 bases). The CDR3 extends over 18 amino acids. The V end was cut by 3 bases, the J end by 10 bases, with 30 bases between. Germline CDR1 LGHDT, CDR2 YNNKEL (reference sequence). In nucleotides, the CDR3 is TGTGCCAGCAGCCATCAGGTATCTTATGGCAGGGCCTCCTGGGGAGCTTTCTTT. Translating it yields CASSHQVSYGRASWGAFF.

This clone showed up just once. J is TRBJ2-2 and V is TRBV3-1 (or the pseudogene TRBV3-2), with TRBD1 matching 9 bases. CDR3 length equals 15 residues. CDR1 is LGHDT, CDR2 YNNKEL, per germline (reference sequence). V lost 5 bases and J lost 5; bases outside the gene matches: 6. The CDR3 nucleotides are TGTGCCAGCAGCTCCACAGGGGGCGCGACCGGGGAGCTGTTTTTT. Translating gives CASSSTGGATGELFF.

This sequence joins TRBV12-5 and TRBJ2-2; 8 bases match TRBD2. The germline V gene encodes CDR1 LGHNT and CDR2 FRNRAP. The CDR3 is made up of 21 amino acids. V trimming: 2 bases; J trimming: 0 bases; junction bases outside the gene matches: 17. The CDR3 here is CASGLSPYTSGVTSNTGELFF. The CDR3 DNA reads TGTGCTAGTGGTTTGTCCCCATACACTAGCGGCGTGACCTCGAACACCGGGGAGCTGTTTTTT.

The chain couples TRBV7-9 to TRBJ2-7; possibly TRBD1 for D (6 bases). This CDR3 spans 13 amino acids. V lost 5 bases and J lost 3, with 11 bases in between. Germline V gene sequence: CDR1 SEHNR, CDR2 FQNEAQ (reference sequence). In DNA form, the CDR3 reads TGTGCCAGCAGCAGCGACAGGTTCTACGAGCAGTACTTC. Its translation: CASSSDRFYEQYF.

The J gene is TRBJ2-1, the V gene TRBV30; possible D gene TRBD2, 6 bases. Germline assignment: CDR1 GTSNPN and CDR2 SVGIG (reference sequence). The CDR3 is made up of 11 amino acids. This CDR3 is CAGGVYPEQFF. The DNA for the CDR3 is TGTGCTGGAGGGGTCTATCCTGAGCAGTTCTTC.

This chain connects TRBV28 to TRBJ1-5; 7 bases agree with TRBD1. Germline trimming cut 2 bases from V and 0 bases from J; bases unmatched to any gene: 1. Germline loops: CDR1 MDHEN, CDR2 SYDVKM. The CDR3 length is 15 residues. CDR3 sequence: CASSLQGVSNQPQHF. The CDR3 DNA sequence: TGTGCCAGCAGTTTACAGGGGGTTAGCAATCAGCCCCAGCATTTT.

As for this clone: The junction shows a germline mismatch at one end, possibly a read error. V gene TRBV7-7 combines with J gene TRBJ2-3, with 15 nucleotides matching TRBD2. Looked up from germline, CDR1 is SSHAT and CDR2 is FNYEAQ (reference sequence). CDR3 size: 16 residues. CDR3 sequence (DNA): TGTGCTAGCAGCTCGGGACTAGCGGGGGGATCAGATACGCAGTATTTT. Translating it yields CASSSGLAGGSDTQYF. Full variable domain (missing parts from reference TRBV7-7 and TRBJ2-3): GAGVSQSPRYKVTKRGQDVTLRCDPISSHATLYWYQQALGQGPEFLTYFNYEAQPDKSGLPSDRFSAERPEGSISTLTIQRTEQRDSAMYRCASSSGLAGGSDTQYFGPGTRLTVL.

V gene TRBV7-9 combines with J gene TRBJ1-1; D remains unclear. Germline CDR1 reads SEHNR; CDR2 reads FQNEAQ (reference sequence). The CDR3 length is 12 residues. In DNA form, the CDR3 reads TGTGCTGGCGTTGTGGTAGCTGGTCGAGCTTTCTTT. Protein: CAGVVVAGRAFF.

The J gene is TRBJ1-3, the V gene TRBV6-5; D is possibly TRBD1 (6 bases). The germline V and J ends were trimmed by 0 bases and 3 bases, with 9 bases remaining between them. CDR1 is MNHEY and CDR2 is SVGAGI in the germline V gene. This CDR3 spans 15 amino acids. The CDR3 bases are TGTGCCAGCAGTTACTCCCCAGGGGATGGAAACACCATATATTTT. Translated, it gives CASSYSPGDGNTIYF.

The gene calls are TRBV29-1 and TRBJ1-5; possible D gene TRBD1, 6 bases. The CDR3 runs to 12 residues. Germline values: CDR1 SQVTM, CDR2 ANQGSEA. Between the trimmed V and J ends, which lost 7 bases and 3 bases, there was a span of 10 bases. Here the CDR3 DNA reads TGCAGCGCCGGGACACCCAATCAGCCCCAGCATTTT. This gives the protein CSAGTPNQPQHF.

The genes are TRBV7-9 and TRBJ1-2; 8 nucleotides line up with TRBD1. J gave up 6 bases and V 4 bases, and 1 base lay outside the gene matches. CDR1 SEHNR and CDR2 FQNEAQ come from the germline V gene (reference sequence). This CDR3 has 12 amino acids. CDR3 nucleotide sequence: TGTGCCAGCAGCTACAGGGGGGATGGCTACACCTTC. Translated, it gives CASSYRGDGYTF.

The chain employs TRBV6-6 and TRBJ1-1, with D possibly TRBD1 on 6 matching bases. The CDR3 contains 14 residues. V was shortened by 8 bases and J by 2 bases, with 15 bases between the two germline ends. Germline CDR1 reads MNHNY; CDR2 reads SVGAGI (reference sequence). The CDR3 sequence is CASQRTAPNTEAFF. In nucleotides, the CDR3 is TGTGCCAGCCAAAGGACAGCGCCCAACACTGAAGCTTTCTTT.